These 10 T cell receptor beta chains share one sample of origin, sequenced in a study of cytomegalovirus exposure and HLA in healthy donors (dated by TCRdb to between 2016 and 2019). Libraries were prepared through the immunoSEQ multiplex PCR assay. This is the immuneACCESS table as TCRdb keeps it, with only in-frame sequences that have V and J called. A part of the clones is gone; compared with another copy, unresolved V genes explain less than half, and the rest is unexplained. For this sample the table gives fewer than 70,000 clones, of which 90% were detected only once. Over 3% of the sample rests with the top ten. Sequenced input: PBMCs. The receptors were gathered from a young man in good health and CMV-seronegative.

The chain has TRBV27 and TRBJ2-5; TRBD2 matches 7 bases. This CDR3 contains 16 residues. The germline V gene encodes CDR1 MNHEY and CDR2 SMNVEV (reference sequence). V shed 4 bases, J shed 9 bases, and the junction held 17 bases outside the gene matches. The chain's CDR3 is CASSSSRGRREVAQYF. In DNA form, the CDR3 reads TGTGCCAGCAGTTCAAGTCGTGGGAGACGGGAGGTGGCCCAGTACTTC.

This clone was seen once. V gene TRBV29-1 combines with J gene TRBJ2-7, with D tentatively TRBD2 (5 bases). CDR1 and CDR2 (germline): SQVTM, ANQGSEA. CDR3 length: 13 residues. Trimming pared 2 bases from V and 3 bases from J, leaving 11 bases between. The CDR3 sequence: CSVEIGVGYEQYF. CDR3 nucleotides: TGCAGCGTTGAAATCGGGGTGGGCTACGAGCAGTACTTC.

The gene calls are TRBV18 and TRBJ2-2; a possible D gene is TRBD2 (6 bases). This CDR3 spans 16 amino acids. Germline values: CDR1 KGHSH, CDR2 LQKENI. Trimming stripped 6 bases from V and 0 bases from J, with 14 bases between. The CDR3 region is CASSQNRGTNTGELFF. Written as DNA, the CDR3 is TGTGCCAGCTCGCAAAATCGGGGGACGAACACCGGGGAGCTGTTTTTT.

In this sample, this clone turned up once. The chain combines TRBV5-4 with TRBJ1-3; D perhaps matches TRBD1 (6 bases). V shed 5 bases and J shed 3 bases, with 9 bases lying between them. The CDR3 contains 13 residues. CDR1 is SGHNT and CDR2 is YYREEE in the germline V gene (reference sequence). The CDR3 DNA reads TGTGCCAGCAGTCCAGGGGTTGGAAACACCATATATTTT. Amino acid sequence: CASSPGVGNTIYF.

This clone was seen only a few times. The genes are TRBV5-1 and TRBJ2-1, with TRBD2 identical over 8 bases. The germline CDR1 and CDR2 sequences are SGHRS and YFSETQ. The V gene end was trimmed by 6 bases and the J gene end by 2 bases; junction bases not matched to a gene: 4. The CDR3 runs 14 residues. CDR3 nucleotides: TGCGCCAGCACCTTAGCGGGAACCTACAATGAGCAGTTCTTC. It specifies CASTLAGTYNEQFF.

Ten or more counts support this clone. The chain couples TRBV29-1 to TRBJ2-7; 10 bases map to TRBD1. Per germline, CDR1 SQVTM and CDR2 ANQGSEA. The V and J ends lost 1 base and 5 bases, in that order; junction bases with no gene match: 8. This CDR3 comprises 15 residues. The CDR3 DNA sequence: TGCAGCGTTGAAGGGGAGACAGGGGGCTGGGACGAGCAGTACTTC. As protein: CSVEGETGGWDEQYF.

J is TRBJ2-3 and V is TRBV6-5; 14 nucleotides agree with TRBD2. V lost 6 bases, J lost 10 bases, and 9 bases stayed unmatched. This CDR3 is 15 amino acids long. Germline V gene sequence: CDR1 MNHEY, CDR2 SVGAGI. CDR3 residues: CASRRLAGGPQSQYF. CDR3 sequence (DNA): TGTGCCAGCAGACGACTAGCGGGAGGGCCCCAATCGCAGTATTTT.

The chain joins TRBV11-2 to TRBJ2-1; D unclear. Trimming cost V 5 bases and J 11 bases, with 10 bases left between them. Per germline, CDR1 SGHAT and CDR2 FQNNGV. The CDR3 length is 11 residues. Here the CDR3 reads CASSPALKQFF. The CDR3 coding sequence is TGTGCCAGCAGCCCGGCACTAAAGCAGTTCTTC.

This clone was seen once. The chain joins TRBV6-5 to TRBJ2-1, with 7 bases matching TRBD2. The CDR3 totals 15 residues. Germline V gene sequence: CDR1 MNHEY, CDR2 SVGAGI. With V trimmed by 5 bases and J by 0 bases, 4 bases remained unmatched. CDR3 amino acids: CASSPRGSSYNEQFF. CDR3 nucleotides: TGTGCCAGCAGTCCGCGGGGGAGCTCCTACAATGAGCAGTTCTTC.

V and J are TRBV7-6 and TRBJ1-5; D not certain. The V end was cut by 1 base, the J end by 1 base, with 17 bases between. This CDR3 is built from 18 residues. Germline V gene lookup returns CDR1 SGHVS and CDR2 FNYEAQ. CDR3 region: CASSLVGGGLPSNQPQHF. CDR3 nucleotides: TGTGCCAGCAGCTTAGTCGGAGGAGGGCTACCGAGCAATCAGCCCCAGCATTTT.